One and the same sample provided the 15 T cell receptor beta chains below, sequenced in a study of shared clonotypes between healthy human individuals. Sequencing was performed with immunoSEQ multiplex PCR; in TCRdb, only in-frame clones are kept and a portion is missing. Here the sample spans 2,500,000 or so clones, approximately 93% being singletons. The source material was naive CD4+ T cells from PBMCs. Described subset: CD45RA+ positively selected. The source is a man aged 18 to 29 in good health. Some clones in this sample may be carry-over from other donors' samples.

The gene calls are TRBV28 and TRBJ2-4, with 7 positions matching TRBD1. CDR1 and CDR2 (germline): MDHEN, SYDVKM. With 5 bases clipped from V and 0 bases from J, the junction kept 7 bases outside the gene matches. The CDR3 contains 16 residues. The CDR3 loop reads CASSQGESLAKNIQYF. DNA of the CDR3: TGTGCCAGCAGTCAGGGGGAATCCTTAGCCAAAAACATTCAGTACTTC.

The chain joins TRBV7-9 to TRBJ1-3; D is unresolved. CDR1 and CDR2 from the germline V gene are SEHNR and FQNEAQ (reference sequence). This CDR3 is 13 amino acids long. Trimming pared 11 bases from V and 2 bases from J, leaving 13 bases between. CDR3 sequence reads: CALAAGTGNTIYF. CDR3 DNA: TGTGCCCTAGCGGCGGGGACTGGAAACACCATATATTTT.

This clone was recorded once. The same CDR3 is also encoded by other DNA sequences in this sample. The gene calls are TRBV7-9 and TRBJ2-1, with TRBD2 as a possible D gene (6 bases). Germline loops: CDR1 SEHNR, CDR2 FQNEAQ (reference sequence). Trimming cost V 0 bases and J 8 bases, with 8 bases left between them. This CDR3 is built from 13 residues. CDR3 region: CASSLAGGYEQFF. DNA of the CDR3: TGTGCCAGCAGCTTAGCGGGGGGATATGAGCAGTTCTTC.

For the CDR3, the DNA is TGTGCCAGTATAGCGGGAGGTACCGGGGAGCTGTTTTTT. Translation gives CASIAGGTGELFF. This chain uses TRBV6-1 with TRBJ2-2, with 10 positions matching TRBD2. The CDR3 sequence is 13 residues long. Germline loops: CDR1 MNHNS, CDR2 SASEGT. V lost 9 bases and J lost 5; bases outside the gene matches: 3.

The chain combines TRBV9 with TRBJ2-1; 11 positions agree with TRBD1. Germline V CDR1 and CDR2: SGDLS, YYNGEE. With 4 bases clipped from V and 4 bases from J, the junction kept 4 bases outside the gene matches. The CDR3 consists of 15 residues. The CDR3 coding sequence is TGTGCCAGCAGCACGGGACAGGGGGTGTACAATGAGCAGTTCTTC. This gives the protein CASSTGQGVYNEQFF.

Concerning this clone: A read error may produce the germline difference seen at one junction end. Other DNA sequences in this sample translate to the same CDR3. The V call is TRBV7-2, the J call TRBJ2-7; 13 positions match TRBD2. The CDR3 is 15 amino acids. Germline V lookup: CDR1 SGHTA, CDR2 FQGNSA. In DNA, the CDR3 is TGTGCTAGCAGCGGACACGGACTAGCGGGAGACGAGCAGTACTTC. Protein product: CASSGHGLAGDEQYF.

The V gene is TRBV7-9, the J gene TRBJ2-6; 7 positions match TRBD2. The CDR3 sequence is 15 residues long. Germline V CDR1 and CDR2: SEHNR, FQNEAQ (reference sequence). J was trimmed by 2 bases and V by 5 bases; bases with no gene match: 3. This chain's CDR3 is CASSPREAGANVLTF. CDR3 coding DNA: TGTGCCAGCAGCCCTCGGGAGGCTGGGGCCAACGTCCTGACTTTC.

This rearrangement joins TRBV4-1 to TRBJ1-4; D perhaps matches TRBD1 (5 bases). V lost 0 bases and J lost 11, with 19 bases in between. The length of the CDR3 is 16 residues. Germline V gene sequence: CDR1 MGHRA, CDR2 YSYEKL. This CDR3 is CASSQDGGRGAEKLFF. The CDR3 DNA follows: TGCGCCAGCAGCCAAGATGGGGGAAGGGGCGCGGAGAAACTGTTTTTT.

This clone was picked up one time. This rearrangement joins TRBV11-2 to TRBJ2-5; D possibly corresponds to TRBD1 (5 bases). Germline V gene sequence: CDR1 SGHAT, CDR2 FQNNGV. V was trimmed by 6 bases and J by 4 bases, leaving 15 bases between them. The CDR3 covers 14 residues. Written as DNA, the CDR3 is TGTGCCAGCAGTTCAAGGGGTATTGGAGAGACCCAGTACTTC. Residues: CASSSRGIGETQYF.

The V and J genes are TRBV5-4 and TRBJ2-7, with D uncertain. The CDR3 spans 13 residues. Per the germline V gene, CDR1 is SGHNT and CDR2 is YYREEE (reference sequence). V gave up 6 bases and J gave up 3 bases, with 13 bases separating them. The CDR3 DNA follows: TGTGCCAGCAAGCCTCACGATCTCTACGAGCAGTACTTC. Residues: CASKPHDLYEQYF.

This clone was seen once. J is TRBJ1-2 and V is TRBV5-1, with TRBD1 matching 8 bases. The CDR3 is 15 residues long. Losses at the gene ends were 4 bases for V and 2 bases for J; bases not matched to a gene: 7. Germline V gives CDR1 SGHRS, CDR2 YFSETQ. The CDR3 DNA reads as TGCGCCAGCAGCGACGACAGGGGTGGGAACTATGGCTACACCTTC. Protein product: CASSDDRGGNYGYTF.

This clone occurred a few times. The genes are TRBV30 and TRBJ1-3; TRBD1 matches at 7 bases. CDR3 size: 13 residues. V shed 5 bases and J 3 bases; nucleotides not matched to a gene: 4. From germline, CDR1 is GTSNPN and CDR2 SVGIG (reference sequence). This CDR3 reads CAWDRVYGNTIYF. The CDR3 region has the DNA TGTGCCTGGGACAGGGTATATGGAAACACCATATATTTT.

Note on this clone: The sample has other DNA sequences that encode this CDR3 too. The chain is built from TRBV29-1 and TRBJ1-1; TRBD1 matches at 9 bases. In germline, CDR1 is SQVTM, CDR2 ANQGSEA. This CDR3 contains 11 residues. The trim removed 6 bases at V and 4 bases at J, leaving 0 bases unmatched. CDR3: CSVGQGTEAFF. In DNA, the CDR3 is TGCAGCGTGGGACAGGGCACTGAAGCTTTCTTT.

This chain joins TRBV4-2 and TRBJ1-5, with D unclear. Trimming cost V 0 bases and J 7 bases, with 7 bases left between them. This CDR3 has 13 residues. Germline V lookup: CDR1 LGHNA, CDR2 YNFKEQ. This CDR3 is CASSQDGGQPQHF. CDR3 in DNA: TGTGCCAGCAGCCAAGACGGTGGCCAGCCCCAGCATTTT.

The chain's CDR3 is CATSRDKQGADYGYTF. The CDR3 DNA sequence: TGTGCCACCAGCAGAGATAAGCAGGGGGCGGACTATGGCTACACCTTC. The rearrangement links TRBV15 to TRBJ1-2, with TRBD1 matching over 8 bases. Per germline, CDR1 LNHNV and CDR2 YYDKDF (reference sequence). V lost 0 bases to trimming and J lost 3 bases; unmatched junction nucleotides: 6. This CDR3 is built from 16 residues.